These T cell receptor beta chains were read from a single sample in a study of T cell changes during pregnancy in multiple sclerosis. Only in-frame clones appear in the TCRdb table, and some are missing; sequencing was by immunoSEQ multiplex PCR. Of around 65,000 clones listed, roughly 90% are singletons. The source was peripheral blood, collected in the first trimester of pregnancy. The receptors here all came from a female donor in good health, enrolled as a control in a pregnancy study. Both conserved end residues are part of each CDR3. D genes are given only for firm matches. Rows may omit the clone size; those that give it use once, few, many or a size class.

J gene | D gene | V gene | clone size | CDR3 protein | CDR3 DNA
TRBJ1-1 | . | TRBV7-6 | . | CASSLEQNTEAFF | TGTGCCAGCAGCTTAGAACAGAATACTGAAGCTTTCTTT
TRBJ1-1 | . | TRBV6-5 | few | CASATQGSAFF | TGTGCCAGCGCGACTCAGGGGTCAGCTTTCTTT
TRBJ1-1 | . | TRBV15 | . | CATSMAGNTEAFF | TGTGCCACCAGCATGGCCGGGAATACTGAAGCTTTCTTT
TRBJ2-6 | TRBD2 | TRBV27 | . | CASSLGGFGSGANVLTF | TGTGCCAGCAGTTTGGGGGGGTTCGGCTCTGGGGCCAACGTCCTGACTTTC
TRBJ1-2 | . | TRBV19 | . | CASSLTIYGYTF | TGTGCCAGTAGTCTGACAATCTATGGCTACACCTTC
TRBJ2-1 | . | TRBV5-6 | once | CASSFLGLEGNEQFF | TGTGCCAGCAGCTTTCTCGGGCTAGAGGGTAATGAGCAGTTCTTC
TRBJ1-2 | TRBD1 | TRBV11-2 | . | CASSTGQAYGYTF | TGTGCCAGCAGCACGGGACAGGCCTATGGCTACACCTTC
TRBJ2-3 | TRBD2 | TRBV11-2 | . | CASSSLERGGADTQYF | TGTGCCAGCAGCTCTCTAGAGCGGGGGGGGGCAGATACGCAGTATTTT
TRBJ1-3 | TRBD1 | TRBV11-3 | . | CASSPGGQGKSGNTIYF | TGTGCCAGCAGCCCCGGGGGACAGGGAAAATCTGGAAACACCATATATTTT
TRBJ1-2 | TRBD1 | TRBV5-1 | . | CASSLGPLQGLHGYTF | TGCGCCAGCAGCTTGGGGCCGTTACAGGGGTTGCATGGCTACACCTTC